Presented here are 20 T cell receptor beta chains from one specimen sequenced in a study of shared clonotypes between healthy human individuals. TCRdb's copy holds only in-frame clones and misses some; the assay was immunoSEQ multiplex PCR. The table has approximately 95,000 clones, around two thirds seen once. The sample taken for sequencing was memory CD8+ T cells sorted from blood. The subset was: CD45RO+ cells pooled with CCR7-negative TemRA cells. The receptor source for this set is a man aged 30 to 39 in good health.

Remarks on this clone: The same CDR3 is also encoded by other DNA sequences in this sample. The chain employs TRBV5-6 and TRBJ2-7; no clear D gene. Germline V gene sequence: CDR1 SGHDT, CDR2 YYEEEE. This CDR3 has 13 amino acids. V was cut by 2 bases and J by 1 base, with 7 bases left in between. The CDR3 DNA follows: TGTGCCAGCAGCTTATACAATTCCTACGAGCAGTACTTC. It encodes CASSLYNSYEQYF.

This clone was observed a few times. The chain uses TRBV28 and TRBJ1-2; D gene unclear. Germline-derived CDR1 and CDR2 are MDHEN and SYDVKM. This CDR3 contains 14 residues. Trimming left V 6 bases short and J 4 bases short, with 15 bases between. CDR3 DNA sequence: TGTGCCAGCAGCGGCGGTTACGGGCTCTATGGCTACACCTTC. Translated, it gives CASSGGYGLYGYTF.

The chain is built from TRBV19 and TRBJ2-1; 13 bases fit TRBD2. Losses at the gene ends were 3 bases for V and 9 bases for J; bases not matched to a gene: 5. CDR1 and CDR2 from the germline V gene are LNHDA and SQIVND (reference sequence). CDR3 size: 15 residues. The CDR3 is CASSILGLAGVEQFF. CDR3 DNA sequence: TGTGCCAGTAGTATCCTCGGACTAGCGGGAGTTGAGCAGTTCTTC.

This clone came up many times. This chain joins TRBV19 and TRBJ1-1, with D possibly TRBD1 on 6 matching bases. This CDR3 comprises 15 residues. From germline, CDR1 is LNHDA and CDR2 SQIVND (reference sequence). Deletions cut 2 bases from V and 6 bases from J, with 16 bases between. The CDR3 nucleotides are TGTGCCAGTAGTATAACCGCCCTGGGGGGGCCTGAAGCTTTCTTT. This sequence encodes CASSITALGGPEAFF.

The chain uses TRBV9 and TRBJ1-1, with D possibly TRBD1 on 6 matching bases. Germline V gives CDR1 SGDLS, CDR2 YYNGEE. Trimming shortened V by 0 bases and J by 5 bases, and 8 bases separated the two germline ends. The CDR3 has 13 residues. CDR3 nucleotides: TGTGCCAGCAGCGTAGAGGGGGGGACTGAAGCTTTCTTT. It yields the protein CASSVEGGTEAFF.

The chain is built from TRBV2 and TRBJ1-1; no definite D call. The length of the CDR3 is 13 residues. The germline V and J ends were trimmed by 7 bases and 1 base, with 10 bases remaining between them. Per the germline V gene, CDR1 is SNHLY and CDR2 is FYNNEI. For the CDR3, the DNA is TGTGCCAGCATACCAAGAGGGAACACTGAAGCTTTCTTT. This translates into CASIPRGNTEAFF.

The V and J genes are TRBV28 and TRBJ2-7; D possibly corresponds to TRBD2 (6 bases). This CDR3 spans 12 amino acids. CDR1 is MDHEN and CDR2 is SYDVKM in the germline V gene. V was shortened by 3 bases and J by 6 bases, with 9 bases between the two germline ends. In nucleotides, the CDR3 is TGTGCCAGCAGTTTTGCGGGGAGCGAGCAGTACTTC. Translated, it gives CASSFAGSEQYF.

The rearrangement uses TRBV5-4 and TRBJ1-2; 11 bases match TRBD1. The CDR3 length is 13 residues. V was clipped by 3 bases and J by 6 bases; unmatched bases: 1. CDR1 and CDR2 (germline): SGHNT, YYREEE (reference sequence). CDR3 nucleotide sequence: TGTGCCAGCAGCTGGACAGGGGGCCATGGCTACACCTTC. Amino acid sequence: CASSWTGGHGYTF.

This sequence joins TRBV6-6 and TRBJ2-7; 8 bases map to TRBD2. CDR1 is MNHNY, CDR2 SVGAGI, per germline (reference sequence). The CDR3 contains 14 residues. After removal of 5 bases from V and 0 bases from J, the junction contained 3 bases not matched to a gene. CDR3 residues: CASSVSGSSYEQYF. The CDR3 DNA is TGTGCCAGCAGTGTAAGCGGGAGCTCCTACGAGCAGTACTTC.

This chain uses TRBV10-2 with TRBJ1-5; 10 bases map to TRBD1. Germline CDR1 reads WSHSY; CDR2 reads SAAADI. The CDR3 covers 17 residues. Germline trimming cut 6 bases from V and 4 bases from J; bases unmatched to any gene: 12. The chain's CDR3 is CASRARTGGTQNQPQHF. CDR3 DNA sequence: TGCGCCAGCAGGGCTCGGACAGGGGGGACCCAAAATCAGCCCCAGCATTTT.

CDR3 region: CASTYGGSYEQYF. The CDR3 DNA sequence: TGTGCCAGCACGTATGGGGGATCCTACGAGCAGTACTTC. The V call is TRBV28, the J call TRBJ2-7; tentatively, D is TRBD1 or TRBD2 (5 bases each). V was trimmed by 7 bases and J by 1 base, leaving 11 bases between them. The CDR3 consists of 13 residues. The germline V gene encodes CDR1 MDHEN and CDR2 SYDVKM. Full variable domain (outside the CDR3, taken from reference TRBV28 and TRBJ2-7): DVKVTQSSRYLVKRTGEKVFLECVQDMDHENMFWYRQDPGLGLRLIYFSYDVKMKEKGDIPEGYSVSREKKERFSLILESASTNQTSMYLCASTYGGSYEQYFGPGTRLTVT.

This clone was seen a handful of times. The V call is TRBV6-8, the J call TRBJ2-3; D is unresolved. CDR1 is MNHGY, CDR2 SAAAGT, per germline. With 7 bases removed from V and 6 bases from J, the gap between germline ends came to 17 bases. This CDR3 contains 14 residues. The CDR3 region is CASKAAHLRDTQYF. CDR3 coding DNA: TGTGCCAGCAAGGCGGCCCACCTAAGGGATACGCAGTATTTT.

The genes are TRBV9 and TRBJ2-1; possible D gene TRBD2, 6 bases. The V end lost 4 bases, the J end lost 10 bases, and 9 bases lay between the germline ends. This CDR3 contains 11 residues. Looked up from germline, CDR1 is SGDLS and CDR2 is YYNGEE. For the CDR3, the DNA is TGTGCCAGCAGCTTCGGACTAGAGCAGTTCTTC. This sequence encodes CASSFGLEQFF.

The V call is TRBV28, the J call TRBJ2-1, with 9 bases aligning to TRBD2. The CDR3 has 15 residues. J lost 3 bases, V lost 8 bases, and 8 bases had no gene match. Germline V lookup: CDR1 MDHEN, CDR2 SYDVKM. The CDR3 loop reads CASVTREGGYNEQFF. CDR3 bases: TGTGCCAGCGTAACGCGGGAGGGGGGCTACAATGAGCAGTTCTTC.

In this sample, this clone turned up many times. J is TRBJ1-5 and V is TRBV28; 10 positions match TRBD1. Germline CDR1 MDHEN, CDR2 SYDVKM. V trimming: 5 bases; J trimming: 3 bases; junction bases outside the gene matches: 16. CDR3 length: 19 amino acids. CDR3 DNA sequence: TGTGCCAGCAGTCTAGCCGGGACAGGGGTTCGTAGGGCCAATCAGCCCCAGCATTTT. As protein: CASSLAGTGVRRANQPQHF.

This sequence joins TRBV28 and TRBJ1-1; D remains ambiguous. With 7 bases removed from V and 1 base from J, the gap between germline ends came to 7 bases. The CDR3 length is 12 residues. The V gene's germline CDR1 is MDHEN and CDR2 SYDVKM. CDR3: CASTIRNTEAFF. CDR3 in DNA: TGTGCCAGCACCATCAGGAACACTGAAGCTTTCTTT.

The V call is TRBV27, the J call TRBJ2-7; TRBD2 matches 10 bases. Germline V CDR1 and CDR2: MNHEY, SMNVEV (reference sequence). The CDR3 extends over 16 amino acids. The V and J ends lost 7 bases and 6 bases, in that order; junction bases with no gene match: 15. This CDR3 reads CASIKLKREGRCEQYF. The CDR3 DNA sequence: TGTGCCAGCATCAAACTCAAGCGGGAGGGCCGGTGCGAGCAGTACTTC.

Comments on this clone: Other DNA variants within this sample encode the same CDR3. This chain connects TRBV6-5 to TRBJ1-1; D unclear. Trimming pared 6 bases from V and 0 bases from J, leaving 5 bases between. This CDR3 region has 12 residues. Germline V gene lookup returns CDR1 MNHEY and CDR2 SVGAGI. CDR3 in DNA: TGTGCCAGCAGCCACATGAACACTGAAGCTTTCTTT. Protein: CASSHMNTEAFF.

This clone was detected a few times. The V call is TRBV28, the J call TRBJ1-5; D ambiguous. This CDR3 is built from 12 residues. Germline values: CDR1 MDHEN, CDR2 SYDVKM. V shed 7 bases and J shed 11 bases, with 15 bases lying between them. The CDR3 DNA is TGTGCCAGCACCGAGACGGTGGGGACCCAGCATTTT. Its protein product is CASTETVGTQHF.

The genes are TRBV11-2 and TRBJ2-3, with 8 bases matching TRBD2. V was pared by 5 bases and J by 4 bases, with 11 bases of the junction left unmatched. The CDR3 has 16 amino acids. Germline lookup yields CDR1 SGHAT and CDR2 FQNNGV. Written as DNA, the CDR3 is TGTGCCAGCAGCCCCAATGGAGCGGGGGCCCCAGATACGCAGTATTTT. It encodes CASSPNGAGAPDTQYF.